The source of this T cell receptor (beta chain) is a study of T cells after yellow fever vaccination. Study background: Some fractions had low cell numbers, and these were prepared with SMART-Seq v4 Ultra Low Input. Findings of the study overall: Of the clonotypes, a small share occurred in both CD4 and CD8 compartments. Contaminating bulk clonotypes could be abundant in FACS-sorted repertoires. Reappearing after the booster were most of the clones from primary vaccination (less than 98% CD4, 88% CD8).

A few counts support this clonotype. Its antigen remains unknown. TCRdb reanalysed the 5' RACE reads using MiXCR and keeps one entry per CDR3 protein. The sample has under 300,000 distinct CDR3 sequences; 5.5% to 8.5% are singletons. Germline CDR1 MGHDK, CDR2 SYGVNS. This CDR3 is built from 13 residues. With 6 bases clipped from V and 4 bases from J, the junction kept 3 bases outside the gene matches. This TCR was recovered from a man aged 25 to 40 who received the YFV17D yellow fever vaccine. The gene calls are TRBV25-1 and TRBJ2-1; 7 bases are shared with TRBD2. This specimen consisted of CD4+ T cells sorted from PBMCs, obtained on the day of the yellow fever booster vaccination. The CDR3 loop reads CASRGGVYNEQFF. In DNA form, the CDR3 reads TGTGCCAGCAGGGGGGGGGTTTACAATGAGCAGTTCTTC.